The following is a TCR beta chain sequence with its context. Germline CDR1 reads MNHEY; CDR2 reads SMNVEV (reference sequence). Trimming removed 6 bases at V and 1 base at J, with 9 bases between. CDR3 size: 13 residues. This record belongs to a study of blood T cell repertoires in COVID-19. As originally analysed: Amplification with reference gene primers provided the estimates of nucleated cell counts. Data came from immunoSEQ multiplex PCR; TCRdb stores just in-frame clones and leaves some out. V and J calls and clone size come straight from that table; D and trimming were deduced from the DNA. The table shows around 170,000 clones, with roughly 70% occurring only once.

The V call is TRBV27, the J call TRBJ1-1, with D possibly TRBD1 on 6 matching bases. The clonotype originates from a woman over 75 with acute or convalescent COVID-19. The specimen sequenced was peripheral blood. This CDR3 reads CASRMTGNTEAFF. CDR3 nucleotide sequence: TGTGCCAGCAGGATGACAGGGAACACTGAAGCTTTCTTT.